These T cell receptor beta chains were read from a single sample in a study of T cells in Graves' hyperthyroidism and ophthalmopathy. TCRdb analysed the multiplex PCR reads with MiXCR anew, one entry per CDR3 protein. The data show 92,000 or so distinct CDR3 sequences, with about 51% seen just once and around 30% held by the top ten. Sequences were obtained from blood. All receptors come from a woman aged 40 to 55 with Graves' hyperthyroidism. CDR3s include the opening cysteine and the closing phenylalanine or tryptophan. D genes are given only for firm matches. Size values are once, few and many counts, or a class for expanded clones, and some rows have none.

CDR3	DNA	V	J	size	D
CSARPGTDSGNTIYF	TGCAGCGCCAGACCCGGGACAGACTCTGGAAACACCATATATTTT	TRBV29-1	TRBJ1-3	-	TRBD1
CASSILSGRAVYEQYF	TGTGCCAGCAGTATACTTAGCGGGAGGGCCGTCTACGAGCAGTACTTC	TRBV7-9	TRBJ2-7	-	TRBD2
CASSIHPDTSIYEQYF	TGTGCCAGCAGCATACACCCGGACACCAGTATCTACGAGCAGTACTTC	TRBV9	TRBJ2-7	many	-
CASSMRRSGANVLTF	TGTGCCAGCAGCATGCGCCGCTCTGGGGCCAACGTCCTGACTTTC	TRBV13	TRBJ2-6	many	-
CASSLGGKDRAAGGYTF	TGTGCCAGCAGCTTGGGCGGGAAGGACAGGGCTGCGGGTGGCTACACCTTC	TRBV7-2	TRBJ1-2	-	TRBD1
CASSPHDGSTGNTEAFF	TGTGCCAGCAGCCCTCACGACGGAAGCACAGGAAACACTGAAGCTTTCTTT	TRBV5-5	TRBJ1-1	once	-
CSAGGTGGYTF	TGCAGCGCTGGGGGGACAGGGGGCTACACCTTC	TRBV29-1	TRBJ1-2	once	TRBD1
CASSTTGTGVTGELFF	TGCGCCAGCAGTACTACTGGGACAGGGGTTACCGGGGAGCTGTTTTTT	TRBV5-1	TRBJ2-2	-	TRBD1
CASSYGGELFF	TGTGCCAGCAGTTATGGCGGGGAGCTGTTTTTT	TRBV6-5	TRBJ2-2	many	-
CASSVGQGATEAFF	TGTGCCAGCAGCGTAGGTCAGGGGGCCACTGAAGCTTTCTTT	TRBV9	TRBJ1-1	-	TRBD1
CSSQDRGGYGYTF	TGCAGCAGCCAAGATAGGGGAGGCTATGGCTACACCTTC	TRBV29-1	TRBJ1-2	-	-
CSAPTGRLYTFGSGTQYF	-	TRBV20-1	TRBJ2-5	-	-
CSLDRGSSYEQYF	TGCAGCCTCGACAGGGGAAGCTCCTACGAGCAGTACTTC	TRBV29-1	TRBJ2-7	-	TRBD1
CASSCSVLFDCVEETQYF	TGTGCCAGCAGCTGCAGCGTGCTATTTGACTGCGTGGAGGAGACCCAGTACTTC	TRBV7-9	TRBJ2-5	-	-
CASSSEGAMNSSGANVLTF	TGTGCCAGCAGTTCTGAAGGGGCGATGAACAGCTCTGGGGCCAACGTCCTGACTTTC	TRBV2	TRBJ2-6	-	-
CASSFDRGGEKLFF	TGCGCCAGCAGCTTTGACAGGGGCGGTGAAAAACTGTTTTTT	TRBV4-3	TRBJ1-4	-	TRBD1
CAWSYRTTYEQYF	TGTGCCTGGAGTTACAGGACCACCTACGAGCAGTACTTC	TRBV7-3	TRBJ2-7	few	-
CSAAGQGVETQYF	TGCAGTGCGGCAGGACAGGGTGTAGAGACCCAGTACTTC	TRBV20-1	TRBJ2-5	many	TRBD1
CSESERERGEQYF	TGCAGCGAATCAGAGCGGGAGCGAGGCGAGCAGTACTTC	TRBV29-1	TRBJ2-7	many	TRBD2
CSAGLAGGAYEQYF	TGCAGTGCAGGACTAGCGGGAGGAGCCTACGAGCAGTACTTC	TRBV20-1	TRBJ2-7	-	TRBD2
CASSHPRTGIYEQYF	TGTGCCAGCTCACACCCCAGGACAGGGATATACGAGCAGTACTTC	TRBV7-9	TRBJ2-7	few	TRBD1
CASKDSGGDTQYF	TGTGCCAGCAAAGACAGCGGTGGAGATACGCAGTATTTT	TRBV5-2	TRBJ2-3	-	-
CASSLSSDEQYF	TGTGCCAGCAGCTTATCCTCCGACGAGCAGTACTTC	TRBV7-9	TRBJ2-7	many	-
CSAKDNNYGYTF	TGCAGTGCTAAAGACAACAACTATGGCTACACCTTC	TRBV20-1	TRBJ1-2	many	-